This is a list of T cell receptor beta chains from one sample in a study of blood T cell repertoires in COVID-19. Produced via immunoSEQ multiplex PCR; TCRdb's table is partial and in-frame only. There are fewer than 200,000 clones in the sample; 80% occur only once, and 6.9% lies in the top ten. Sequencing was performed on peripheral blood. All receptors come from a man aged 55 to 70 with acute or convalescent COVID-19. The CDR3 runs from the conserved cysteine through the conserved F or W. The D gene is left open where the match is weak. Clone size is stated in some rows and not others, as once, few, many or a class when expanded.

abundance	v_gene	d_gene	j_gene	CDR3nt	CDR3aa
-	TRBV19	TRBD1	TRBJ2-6	TGTGCCAGTAGTAGACTTCAGGGGGCTGGGGCCAACGTCCTGACTTTC	CASSRLQGAGANVLTF
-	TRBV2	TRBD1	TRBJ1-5	TGTGCCAGCAGTGTAGGGACAGGGGGCGCGGCCCAGCATTTT	CASSVGTGGAAQHF
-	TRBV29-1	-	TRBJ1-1	TGCAGCGTCGGACAGACCACTGAAGCTTTCTTT	CSVGQTTEAFF
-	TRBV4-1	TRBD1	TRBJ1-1	TGCGCCAGCAGCCTGACAGGGACCCCCACTGAAGCTTTCTTT	CASSLTGTPTEAFF
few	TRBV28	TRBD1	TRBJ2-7	TGTGCCAGCAGTCTATGGGACAGAGCCTACGAGCAGTACTTC	CASSLWDRAYEQYF
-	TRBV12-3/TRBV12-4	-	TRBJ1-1	TGTGCCACCAAGGGGTTGATTGATACTGAAGCTTTCTTT	CATKGLIDTEAFF
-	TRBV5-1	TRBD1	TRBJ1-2	TGCGCCAGCAGCCTTAGACAGGGCCGAGGCTATGGCTACACCTTC	CASSLRQGRGYGYTF
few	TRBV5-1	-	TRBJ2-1	TGCGCCAGCAGCCTAGACCGATACAATGAGCAGTTCTTC	CASSLDRYNEQFF
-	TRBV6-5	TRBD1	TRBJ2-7	TGTGCCAGCAGCTTATCGGGACAGGGAGGGCAGTACTTC	CASSLSGQGGQYF
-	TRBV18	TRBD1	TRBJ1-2	TGTGCCAGCTCACCGCAGGGGGCGGCAAACTATGGCTACACCTTC	CASSPQGAANYGYTF
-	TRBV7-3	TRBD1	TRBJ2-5	TGTGCCAGCAGCGTAACAGGGGGAGTGTGGGAGACCCAGTACTTC	CASSVTGGVWETQYF
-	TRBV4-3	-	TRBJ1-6	TGCGCCAGCAGCCAAACAATTGGAGGGGATTCGAATTCACCCCTCCACTTT	CASSQTIGGDSNSPLHF
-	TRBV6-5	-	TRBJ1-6	TGTGCCAGCATCCAGGGTAAAGATTCACCCCTCCACTTT	CASIQGKDSPLHF
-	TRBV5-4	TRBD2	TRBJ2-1	TGTGCCAGCAGCTTGAACTTACGGGAGGGCTATGAGCAGTTCTTC	CASSLNLREGYEQFF
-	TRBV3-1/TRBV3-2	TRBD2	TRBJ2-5	TGTGCCAGCAGCCAACAACGAGGTAGCGGGGGCCTGGGGACCCAGTACTTC	CASSQQRGSGGLGTQYF
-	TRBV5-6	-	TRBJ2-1	TGTGCCAGCAGCTTGGCCGAGTCCTACAATGAGCAGTTCTTC	CASSLAESYNEQFF
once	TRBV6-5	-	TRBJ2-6	TGTGCCAGCAGTTGGGGCAGGGGGGCCAACGTCCTGACTTTC	CASSWGRGANVLTF
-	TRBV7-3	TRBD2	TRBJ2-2	TGTGCCAGCAGCTTATTAGCGGGGGAAAACACCGGGGAGCTGTTTTTT	CASSLLAGENTGELFF
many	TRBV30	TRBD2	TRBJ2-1	TGTGCCTGGAGAGGAGCGGGACGGTACAATGAGCAGTTCTTC	CAWRGAGRYNEQFF
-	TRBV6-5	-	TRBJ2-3	TGTGCCAGCAGCTTGCGGCTAGCGCCCACAGATACGCAGTATTTT	CASSLRLAPTDTQYF
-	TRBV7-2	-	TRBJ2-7	TGTGCCAGCAGCTTAGTTTCTGGGGGCGCCGGCTACGAGCAGTACTTC	CASSLVSGGAGYEQYF
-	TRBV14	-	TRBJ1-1	TGTGCCAGCAGCCTCCGCAGGGGCTCTGATGCTGAAGCTTTCTTT	CASSLRRGSDAEAFF
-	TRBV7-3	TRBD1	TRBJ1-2	TGTGCCAGCAGCGCGGACAGGGACTATGGCTACACCTTC	CASSADRDYGYTF
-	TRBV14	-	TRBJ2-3	TGTGCCAGCAGCCATGACTGGAGCACAGATACGCAGTATTTT	CASSHDWSTDTQYF
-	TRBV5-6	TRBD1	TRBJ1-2	TGTGCCAGCAGCCGTATCCGACAGGGGGATGGCTACACCTTC	CASSRIRQGDGYTF
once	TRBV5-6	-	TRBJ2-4	TGTGCCAGCAGCTTGGAGGGACAACTAGCCAAAAACATTCAGTACTTC	CASSLEGQLAKNIQYF
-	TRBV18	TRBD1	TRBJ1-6	TGTGCCAGCGGGGAACAGGGGCGGAATTCACCCCTCCACTTT	CASGEQGRNSPLHF
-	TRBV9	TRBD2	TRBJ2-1	TGTGCCAGCAGCCCGCGATCAATGACTAGCGGGAAGGACAATGAGCAGTTCTTC	CASSPRSMTSGKDNEQFF
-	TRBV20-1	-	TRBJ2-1	TGCAGTGCTAGAGCCTTACTTGAGCAGTTCTTC	CSARALLEQFF
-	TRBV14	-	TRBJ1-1	TGTGCCAGCAGCCAAGGCAGGGGAGAAGCTTTCTTT	CASSQGRGEAFF
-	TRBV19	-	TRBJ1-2	TGTGCCAGTAGTATCAATCGACCCGGAAAGGCGGGGGGCTACACCTTC	CASSINRPGKAGGYTF
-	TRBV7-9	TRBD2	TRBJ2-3	TGTGCCAGCAGCTCCAGCGGGAGTGCAGATACGCAGTATTTT	CASSSSGSADTQYF
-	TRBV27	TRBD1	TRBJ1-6	TGTGCCAGCAGTTTAGGATACAGGGGAAGCTCCTATAATTCACCCCTCCACTTT	CASSLGYRGSSYNSPLHF
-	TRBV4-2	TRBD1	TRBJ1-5	TGTGCCAGCAGCCCTAGTCGGACAGGGGAAAATCAGCCCCAGCATTTT	CASSPSRTGENQPQHF
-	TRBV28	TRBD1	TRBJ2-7	TGTGCCAGCAGGATGACGGGACAGGGGAGTTGGGAGCAGTACTTC	CASRMTGQGSWEQYF
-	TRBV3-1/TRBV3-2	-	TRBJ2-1	TGTGCCAGCAGCCTTCACCAATTGACTAGGCTCTCCTACAATGAGCAGTTCTTC	CASSLHQLTRLSYNEQFF
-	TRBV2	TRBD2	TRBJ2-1	TGTGCCAGCAGCCTAACTAGCGTGAATGAGCAGTTCTTC	CASSLTSVNEQFF
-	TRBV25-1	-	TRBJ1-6	TGTGCCAGCAGCAGGGACGGGAGCCTCCACTTT	CASSRDGSLHF
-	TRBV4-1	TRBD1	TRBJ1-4	TGCGCCAGCAGCCCGAGGGACAGTGAGGAAAAACTGTTTTTT	CASSPRDSEEKLFF
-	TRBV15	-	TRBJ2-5	TGTGCCACCAGCGCAACAGGAGTCCAAGAGACCCAGTACTTC	CATSATGVQETQYF
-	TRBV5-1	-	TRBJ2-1	TGCGCCAGCAGCTTGGGGTCCCCACACCACGGGAATGAGCAGTTCTTC	CASSLGSPHHGNEQFF
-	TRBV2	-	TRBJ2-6	TGTGCCAGCAGTCAATCCCAGTTCTCTGGGGCCAACGTCCTGACTTTC	CASSQSQFSGANVLTF
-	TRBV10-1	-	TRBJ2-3	TGCGCCAGCAGTGAGTTCTCGCTAGGAGGAGATACGCAGTATTTT	CASSEFSLGGDTQYF
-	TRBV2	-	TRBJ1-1	TGTGCCAGCTCAGGGTTAGTGAGCACTGAAGCTTTCTTT	CASSGLVSTEAFF
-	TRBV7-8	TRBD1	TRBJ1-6	TGTGCCAGCAATTTGGGACAGGGAAGTTCACCCCTCCACTTT	CASNLGQGSSPLHF
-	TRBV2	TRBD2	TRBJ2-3	TGTGCCAGCAGCACTAGCGGGGGGACAGATACGCAGTATTTT	CASSTSGGTDTQYF
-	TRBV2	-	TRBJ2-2	TGTGCCAGCACTATCGGGGAGGCCGGGGAGCTGTTTTTT	CASTIGEAGELFF
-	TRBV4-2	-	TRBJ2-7	TGTGCCAGCAGCCAAGAGCTTGGAGGAGGAGACTACGAGCAGTACTTC	CASSQELGGGDYEQYF
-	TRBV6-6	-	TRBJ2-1	TGTGCCAGCAGTTACCCCAACTTGGAGCAGTTCTTC	CASSYPNLEQFF
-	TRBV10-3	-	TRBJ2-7	TGTGCCATCATGCAGGGGTCCTCCTACGAGCAGTACTTC	CAIMQGSSYEQYF
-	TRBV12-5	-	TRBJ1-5	TGTGCTAGTGGTTCAAATCAGCCCCAGCATTTT	CASGSNQPQHF
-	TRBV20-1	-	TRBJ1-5	TGCAGTGCTAGTAGCGGGGATAGCAATCAGCCCCAGCATTTT	CSASSGDSNQPQHF
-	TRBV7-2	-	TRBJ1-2	TGTGCCAGCAGCTCTATGCCGCTCTTCGGACATCATGGCTACACCTTC	CASSSMPLFGHHGYTF
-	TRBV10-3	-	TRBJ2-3	TGTGCCATCAAATCCCCCGGACAGTCCACAGATACGCAGTATTTT	CAIKSPGQSTDTQYF
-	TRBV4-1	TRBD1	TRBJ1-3	TGCGCCAGCAGCCAAGACCCCAAGGGACAGGGCGTTGGAAACACCATATATTTT	CASSQDPKGQGVGNTIYF
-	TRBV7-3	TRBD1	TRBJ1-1	TGTGCCAGCAGCCCCGCACAGGGGGCGAACACTGAAGCTTTCTTT	CASSPAQGANTEAFF
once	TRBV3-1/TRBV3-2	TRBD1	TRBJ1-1	TGTGCCAGCAGCCGACCGGGACAGCTCATGAACACTGAAGCTTTCTTT	CASSRPGQLMNTEAFF
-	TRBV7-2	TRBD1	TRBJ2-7	TGTGCCAGCAGCTTTTGGACAGGGGCCGAGCAGTACTTC	CASSFWTGAEQYF
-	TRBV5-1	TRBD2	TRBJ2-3	TGCGCCAGCAGCACCGGGACTAGCGGCCTCACAGATACGCAGTATTTT	CASSTGTSGLTDTQYF
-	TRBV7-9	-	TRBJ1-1	TGTGCCAGCAGCTTACAGGGGAGTCACACTGAAGCTTTCTTT	CASSLQGSHTEAFF